This passage covers 7 T cell receptor beta chains from one sample sequenced in a study of shared clonotypes between healthy human individuals. Using immunoSEQ multiplex PCR, the repertoire was profiled, and TCRdb retains in-frame clones only, with some absent. The sample contains about 2.3 million clones, roughly 90% of which appear only once. The sequenced material came from naive CD4+ T cells from PBMCs. As to subset: CD45RA+ positively selected. The receptors here all came from a man in his late teens or twenties in good health. Some clones in this sample may be carry-over from other donors' samples.

The V gene is TRBV19, the J gene TRBJ1-2; D is uncertain. V gave up 4 bases and J gave up 5 bases, with 8 bases separating them. Germline lookup yields CDR1 LNHDA and CDR2 SQIVND (reference sequence). The CDR3 sequence is 12 residues long. The CDR3 loop reads CASSNQEYGYTF. The CDR3 nucleotides are TGTGCCAGTAGTAACCAGGAGTATGGCTACACCTTC.

This sequence joins TRBV19 and TRBJ2-7; D is possibly TRBD1 (6 bases). Germline values: CDR1 LNHDA, CDR2 SQIVND (reference sequence). V was shortened by 6 bases and J by 2 bases, with 20 bases between the two germline ends. CDR3 length equals 16 residues. The CDR3 bases are TGTGCCAGTAGCCCCACACAGGGTTTCATTACCTACGAGCAGTACTTC. Protein: CASSPTQGFITYEQYF.

The chain couples TRBV10-3 to TRBJ2-7; 8 bases align to TRBD1. Germline trimming cut 9 bases from V and 5 bases from J; bases unmatched to any gene: 6. This CDR3 is 12 amino acids long. Germline-derived CDR1 and CDR2 are ENHRY and SYGVKD. DNA for the CDR3: TGTGCCATAGGACAGGGTGAACACGAGCAGTACTTC. This gives the protein CAIGQGEHEQYF.

V usage is TRBV28 and J usage is TRBJ2-1; TRBD2 is a possible D gene (5 bases). The CDR3 has 15 amino acids. Per the germline V gene, CDR1 is MDHEN and CDR2 is SYDVKM. V was shortened by 7 bases and J by 6 bases, with 19 bases between the two germline ends. CDR3 sequence reads: CASTPPRGVVNEQFF. The CDR3 region has the DNA TGTGCCAGCACTCCCCCCCGGGGAGTGGTCAATGAGCAGTTCTTC.

The rearrangement links TRBV5-1 to TRBJ1-1; D unresolved. Between the trimmed V and J ends, which lost 2 bases and 5 bases, there was a span of 10 bases. This CDR3 is 13 amino acids long. Germline V gives CDR1 SGHRS, CDR2 YFSETQ. The CDR3 region is CASSLHTGTEAFF. CDR3 nucleotide sequence: TGCGCCAGCAGCTTACACACCGGGACTGAAGCTTTCTTT.

The chain has TRBV7-2 and TRBJ1-4, with D possibly being TRBD1 (6 bases). Trimming took off 4 bases at V and 5 bases at J, with 14 bases between the two ends. CDR1 SGHTA and CDR2 FQGNSA come from the germline V gene. This CDR3 spans 15 amino acids. Here the CDR3 DNA reads TGTGCCAGCAGCTCCACACAGGGAGGGAATGAAAAACTGTTTTTT. It translates to CASSSTQGGNEKLFF.

The chain has TRBV4-2 and TRBJ2-7; the D gene is possibly TRBD2 (5 bases). This CDR3 contains 15 residues. The V end was cut by 0 bases, the J end by 7 bases, with 16 bases between. Germline V lookup: CDR1 LGHNA, CDR2 YNFKEQ. This CDR3 is CASSQDWGAAGEQYF. The CDR3 DNA reads TGTGCCAGCAGCCAAGATTGGGGAGCAGCCGGGGAGCAGTACTTC.